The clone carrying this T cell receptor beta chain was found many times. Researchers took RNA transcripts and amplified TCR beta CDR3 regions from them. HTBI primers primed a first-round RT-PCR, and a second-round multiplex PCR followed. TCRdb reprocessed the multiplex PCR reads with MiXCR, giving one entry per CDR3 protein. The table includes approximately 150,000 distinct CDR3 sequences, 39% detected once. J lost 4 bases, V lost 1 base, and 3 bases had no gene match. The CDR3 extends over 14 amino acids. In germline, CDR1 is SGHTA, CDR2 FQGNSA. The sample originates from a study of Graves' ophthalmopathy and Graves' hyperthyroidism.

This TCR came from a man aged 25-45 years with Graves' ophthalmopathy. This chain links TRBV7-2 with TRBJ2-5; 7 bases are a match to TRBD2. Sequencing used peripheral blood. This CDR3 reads CASSLVWGGETQYF. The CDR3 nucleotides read TGTGCCAGCAGCTTAGTATGGGGGGGAGAGACCCAGTACTTC.